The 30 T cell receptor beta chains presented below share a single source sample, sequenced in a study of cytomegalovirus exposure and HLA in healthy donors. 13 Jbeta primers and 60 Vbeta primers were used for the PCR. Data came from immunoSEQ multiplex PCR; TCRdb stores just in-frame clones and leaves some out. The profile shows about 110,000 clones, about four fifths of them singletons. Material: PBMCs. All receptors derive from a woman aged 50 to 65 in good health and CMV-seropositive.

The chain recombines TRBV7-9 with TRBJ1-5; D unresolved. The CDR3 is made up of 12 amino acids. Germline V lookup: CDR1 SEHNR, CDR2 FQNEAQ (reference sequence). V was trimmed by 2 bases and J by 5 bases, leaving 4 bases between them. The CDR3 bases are TGTGCCAGCAGCTTAATAGATCAGCCCCAGCATTTT. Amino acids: CASSLIDQPQHF.

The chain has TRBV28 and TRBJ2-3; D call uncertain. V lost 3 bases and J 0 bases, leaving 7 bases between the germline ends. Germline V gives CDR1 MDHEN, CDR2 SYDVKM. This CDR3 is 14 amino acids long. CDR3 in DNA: TGTGCCAGCAGTTTCCGAGGTAGCACAGATACGCAGTATTTT. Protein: CASSFRGSTDTQYF.

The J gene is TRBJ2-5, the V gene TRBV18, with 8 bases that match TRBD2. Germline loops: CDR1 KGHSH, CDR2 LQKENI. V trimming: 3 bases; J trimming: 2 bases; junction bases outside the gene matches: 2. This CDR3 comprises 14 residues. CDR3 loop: CASSPSGAQETQYF. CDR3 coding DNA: TGTGCCAGCTCACCTAGCGGGGCACAAGAGACCCAGTACTTC.

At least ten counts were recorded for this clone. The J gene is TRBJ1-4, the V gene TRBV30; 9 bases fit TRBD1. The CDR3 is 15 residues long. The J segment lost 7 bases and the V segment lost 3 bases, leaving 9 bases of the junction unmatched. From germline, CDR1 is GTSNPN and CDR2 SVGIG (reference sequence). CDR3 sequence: CAWRGRGQGFEKLFF. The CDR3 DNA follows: TGTGCCTGGAGGGGCCGGGGACAGGGTTTTGAAAAACTGTTTTTT. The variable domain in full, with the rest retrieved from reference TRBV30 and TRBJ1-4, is SQTIHQWPATLVQPVGSPLSLECTVEGTSNPNLYWYRQAAGRGLQLLFYSVGIGQISSEVPQNLSASRPQDRQFILSSKKLLLSDSGFYLCAWRGRGQGFEKLFFGSGTQLSVL.

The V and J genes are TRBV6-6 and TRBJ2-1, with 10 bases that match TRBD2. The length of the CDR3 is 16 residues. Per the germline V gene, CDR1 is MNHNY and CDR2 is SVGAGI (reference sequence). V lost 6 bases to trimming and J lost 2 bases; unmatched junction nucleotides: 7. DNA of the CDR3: TGTGCCAGCAGACCTCCAGCGGGGGGGGCCTACAATGAGCAGTTCTTC. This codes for CASRPPAGGAYNEQFF.

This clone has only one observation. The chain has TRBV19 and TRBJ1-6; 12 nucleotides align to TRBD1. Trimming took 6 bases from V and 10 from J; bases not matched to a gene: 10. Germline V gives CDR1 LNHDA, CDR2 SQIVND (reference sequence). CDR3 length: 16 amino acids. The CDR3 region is CASRPSAGTGGSPLHF. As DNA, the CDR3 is TGTGCCAGTAGGCCCTCCGCCGGGACAGGGGGCTCACCCCTCCACTTT.

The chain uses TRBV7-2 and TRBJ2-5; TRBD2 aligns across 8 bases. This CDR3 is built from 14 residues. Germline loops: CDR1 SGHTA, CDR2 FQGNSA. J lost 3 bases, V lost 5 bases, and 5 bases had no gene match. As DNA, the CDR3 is TGTGCCAGCAGCCCGGTCGGGGGGGAAGAGACCCAGTACTTC. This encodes CASSPVGGEETQYF.

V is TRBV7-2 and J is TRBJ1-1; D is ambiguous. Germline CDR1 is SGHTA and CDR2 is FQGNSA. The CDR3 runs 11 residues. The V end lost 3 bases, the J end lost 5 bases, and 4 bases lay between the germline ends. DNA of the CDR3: TGTGCCAGCAGCTTCGGGACTGAAGCTTTCTTT. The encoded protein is CASSFGTEAFF.

CDR3 sequence reads: CASSLGGVWGNQPQHF. The CDR3, as DNA: TGTGCCAGCAGCTTGGGGGGGGTCTGGGGCAATCAGCCCCAGCATTTT. J is TRBJ1-5 and V is TRBV5-6, with D perhaps matching TRBD1 (5 bases). CDR1 and CDR2 from the germline V gene are SGHDT and YYEEEE. Trimming left V 0 bases short and J 2 bases short, with 12 bases between. The CDR3 covers 16 residues.

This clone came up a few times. The CDR3 DNA reads as TGTGCCAGCAGATTAGTTACAGGCCCTAAGACTTTCTTT. Translating it yields CASRLVTGPKTFF. The chain recombines TRBV2 with TRBJ1-1; D is possibly TRBD1 (5 bases). The germline CDR1 and CDR2 sequences are SNHLY and FYNNEI. Trimming took off 6 bases at V and 12 bases at J, with 20 bases between the two ends. This CDR3 is 13 amino acids long.

CDR3 coding DNA: TGCGCCAGCAGTGAAGCGCGGGGGGGAGAAGAGACCCAGTACTTC. It yields the protein CASSEARGGEETQYF. This chain joins TRBV10-1 and TRBJ2-5; 9 bases fit TRBD2. V shed 3 bases and J 3 bases; nucleotides not matched to a gene: 5. Looked up from germline, CDR1 is WNHNN and CDR2 is SYGVQD (reference sequence). CDR3 length equals 15 residues.

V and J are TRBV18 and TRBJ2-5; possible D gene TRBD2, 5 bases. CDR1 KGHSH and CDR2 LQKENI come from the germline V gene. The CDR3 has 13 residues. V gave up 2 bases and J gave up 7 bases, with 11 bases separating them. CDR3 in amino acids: CASSPISAGTQYF. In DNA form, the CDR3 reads TGTGCCAGCTCACCAATTTCGGCGGGGACCCAGTACTTC.

CDR3 coding DNA: TGCGCCAGCAGCCTATTAAGGGGAGGCGATGAGCAGTTCTTC. It translates to CASSLLRGGDEQFF. The chain has TRBV4-3 and TRBJ2-1; D might be TRBD2 (6 bases). This CDR3 region has 14 residues. The germline V gene encodes CDR1 LGHNA and CDR2 YSLEER. Trimming stripped 4 bases from V and 8 bases from J, with 15 bases between.

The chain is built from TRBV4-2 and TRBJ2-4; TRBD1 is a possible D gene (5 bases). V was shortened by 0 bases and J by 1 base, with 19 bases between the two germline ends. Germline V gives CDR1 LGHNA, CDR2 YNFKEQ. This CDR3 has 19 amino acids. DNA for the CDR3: TGTGCCAGCAGCCAAGAGGGGATCGAAGGGGCTATGGCCAAAAACATTCAGTACTTC. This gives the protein CASSQEGIEGAMAKNIQYF.

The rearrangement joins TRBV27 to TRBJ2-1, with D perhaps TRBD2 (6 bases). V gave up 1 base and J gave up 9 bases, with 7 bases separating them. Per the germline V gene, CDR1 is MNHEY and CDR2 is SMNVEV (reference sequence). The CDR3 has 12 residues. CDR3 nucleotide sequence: TGTGCCAGCAGTTTATTGGGGGGTGAGCAGTTCTTC. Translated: CASSLLGGEQFF.

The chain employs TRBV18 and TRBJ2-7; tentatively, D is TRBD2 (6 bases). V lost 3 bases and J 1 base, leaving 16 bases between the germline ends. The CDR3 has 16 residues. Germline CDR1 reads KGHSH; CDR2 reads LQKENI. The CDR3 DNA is TGTGCCAGCTCACCCCCAGTACGCGGGATATCCTACGAGCAGTACTTC. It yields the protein CASSPPVRGISYEQYF.

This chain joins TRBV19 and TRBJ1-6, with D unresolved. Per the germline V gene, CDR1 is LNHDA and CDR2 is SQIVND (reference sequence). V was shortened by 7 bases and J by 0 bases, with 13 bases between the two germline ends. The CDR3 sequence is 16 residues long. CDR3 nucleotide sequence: TGTGCCAGTACCCGGACTACCGGCTCCTATAATTCACCCCTCCACTTT. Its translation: CASTRTTGSYNSPLHF.

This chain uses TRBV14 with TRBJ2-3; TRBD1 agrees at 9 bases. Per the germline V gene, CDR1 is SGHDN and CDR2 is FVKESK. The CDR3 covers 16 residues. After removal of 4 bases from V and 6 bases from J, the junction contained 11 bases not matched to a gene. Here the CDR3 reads CASSPRTGETRDTQYF. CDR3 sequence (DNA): TGTGCCAGCAGCCCCCGGACAGGGGAGACCCGGGATACGCAGTATTTT. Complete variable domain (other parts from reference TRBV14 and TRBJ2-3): EAGVTQFPSHSVIEKGQTVTLRCDPISGHDNLYWYRRVMGKEIKFLLHFVKESKQDESGMPNNRFLAERTGGTYSTLKVQPAELEDSGVYFCASSPRTGETRDTQYFGPGTRLTVL.

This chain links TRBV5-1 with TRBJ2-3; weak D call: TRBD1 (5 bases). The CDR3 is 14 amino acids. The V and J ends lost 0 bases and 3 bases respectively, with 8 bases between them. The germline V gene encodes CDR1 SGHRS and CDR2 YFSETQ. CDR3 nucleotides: TGCGCCAGCAGCTTGGTTGGGGCGACAGATACGCAGTATTTT. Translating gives CASSLVGATDTQYF.

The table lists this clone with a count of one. The CDR3 reads CASSFGQYYGYTF. CDR3 sequence (DNA): TGTGCCAGCAGCTTTGGACAGTACTATGGCTACACCTTC. The rearrangement joins TRBV7-2 to TRBJ1-2; a weak D match, TRBD1 (6 bases). The germline gives CDR1 SGHTA, CDR2 FQGNSA. The CDR3 covers 13 residues. V shed 3 bases and J shed 3 bases, with 8 bases lying between them. The complete variable domain, with remaining parts taken from reference TRBV7-2 and TRBJ1-2, reads GAGVSQSPSNKVTEKGKDVELRCDPISGHTALYWYRQSLGQGLEFLIYFQGNSAPDKSGLPSDRFSAERTGGSVSTLTIQRTQQEDSAVYLCASSFGQYYGYTFGSGTRLTVV.

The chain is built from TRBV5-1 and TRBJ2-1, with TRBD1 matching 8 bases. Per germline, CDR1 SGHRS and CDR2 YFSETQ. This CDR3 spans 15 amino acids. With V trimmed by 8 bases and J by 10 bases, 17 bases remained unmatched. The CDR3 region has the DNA TGCGCCAGTACTGATACAGCCCAGGGGGCAAGAGAGCAGTTCTTC. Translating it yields CASTDTAQGAREQFF.

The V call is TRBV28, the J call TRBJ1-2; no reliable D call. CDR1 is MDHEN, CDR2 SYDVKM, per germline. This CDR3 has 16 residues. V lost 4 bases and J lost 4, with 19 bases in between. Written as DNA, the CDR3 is TGTGCCAGCAGTTCGGTGCCCCCTGACTTATTCTATGGCTACACCTTC. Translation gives CASSSVPPDLFYGYTF.

Written as DNA, the CDR3 is TGTGCCAGCAGCCTGGACAGGGGATCCTACGAGCAGTACTTC. The encoded protein is CASSLDRGSYEQYF. This chain links TRBV2 with TRBJ2-7; TRBD1 matches at 9 bases. The V and J ends lost 6 bases and 1 base, in that order; junction bases with no gene match: 4. Looked up from germline, CDR1 is SNHLY and CDR2 is FYNNEI. This CDR3 spans 14 amino acids.

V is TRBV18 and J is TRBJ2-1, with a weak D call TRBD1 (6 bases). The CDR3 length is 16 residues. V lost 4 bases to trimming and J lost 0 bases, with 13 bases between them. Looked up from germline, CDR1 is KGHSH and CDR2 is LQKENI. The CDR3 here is CASSLRQELSYNEQFF. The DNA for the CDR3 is TGTGCCAGCTCACTCCGACAGGAACTCTCCTACAATGAGCAGTTCTTC.

DNA for the CDR3: TGTGCCAGCAGCTTGGCAGGGGGCGGTCTTCAGCCCCAGCATTTT. Its translation is CASSLAGGGLQPQHF. This sequence joins TRBV5-6 and TRBJ1-5, with 8 bases that match TRBD1. This CDR3 is built from 15 residues. V shed 0 bases and J 6 bases; nucleotides not matched to a gene: 5. Germline V gene data show CDR1 as SGHDT and CDR2 as YYEEEE.

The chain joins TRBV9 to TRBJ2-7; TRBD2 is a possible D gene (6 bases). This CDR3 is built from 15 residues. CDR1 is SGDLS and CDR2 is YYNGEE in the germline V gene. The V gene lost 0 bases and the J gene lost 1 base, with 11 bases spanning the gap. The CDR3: CASSVGSSGSYEQYF. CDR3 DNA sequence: TGTGCCAGCAGCGTAGGCAGTAGCGGTTCCTACGAGCAGTACTTC.

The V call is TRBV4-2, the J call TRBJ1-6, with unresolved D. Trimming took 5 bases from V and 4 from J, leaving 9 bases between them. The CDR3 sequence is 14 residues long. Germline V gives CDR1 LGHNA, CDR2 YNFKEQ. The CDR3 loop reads CASSLNKYNSPLHF. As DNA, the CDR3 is TGTGCCAGCAGCTTAAACAAGTATAATTCACCCCTCCACTTT.

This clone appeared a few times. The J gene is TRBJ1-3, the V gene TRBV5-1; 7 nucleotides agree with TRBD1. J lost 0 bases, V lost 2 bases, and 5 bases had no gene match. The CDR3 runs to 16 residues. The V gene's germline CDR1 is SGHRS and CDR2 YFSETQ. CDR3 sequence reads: CASSLRTGLSGNTIYF. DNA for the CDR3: TGCGCCAGCAGCTTACGGACAGGCCTCTCTGGAAACACCATATATTTT. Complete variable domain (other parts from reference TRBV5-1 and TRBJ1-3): KAGVTQTPRYLIKTRGQQVTLSCSPISGHRSVSWYQQTPGQGLQFLFEYFSETQRNKGNFPGRFSGRQFSNSRSEMNVSTLELGDSALYLCASSLRTGLSGNTIYFGEGSWLTVV.

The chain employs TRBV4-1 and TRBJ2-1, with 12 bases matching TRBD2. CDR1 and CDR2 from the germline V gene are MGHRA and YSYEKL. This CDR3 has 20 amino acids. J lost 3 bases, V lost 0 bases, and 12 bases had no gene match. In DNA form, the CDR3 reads TGCGCCAGCAGCCAAGATATGGCACTAGCGGGGGGCGGCCTCTACAATGAGCAGTTCTTC. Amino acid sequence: CASSQDMALAGGGLYNEQFF.

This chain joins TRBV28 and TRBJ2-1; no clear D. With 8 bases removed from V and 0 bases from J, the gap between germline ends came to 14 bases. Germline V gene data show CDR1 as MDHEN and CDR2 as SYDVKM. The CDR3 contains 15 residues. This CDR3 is CASGQTYPSYNEQFF. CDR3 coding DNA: TGTGCCAGCGGCCAGACTTACCCCTCCTACAATGAGCAGTTCTTC.